A single sample is the source of the 21 T cell receptor beta chains below, sequenced in a study of persistence of HIV-infected CD4 T cells. Sequencing used immunoSEQ version 4 in survey mode. Libraries were prepared by immunoSEQ multiplex PCR; TCRdb keeps only in-frame clonotypes and omits some of them. Of over 30,000 clones in the sample, approximately 78% were seen once. Antigens of these TCRs are unknown. Overlapping HIV-1 Gag 15-mer peptides at 0.8 to 1 ug per peptide per mL were used. CD40L/CD69 double-negative CD45RO-high memory CD4+ T cells were collected. The material sequenced was cultured CD4+ T cells from PBMCs, taken from a patient who received antiretroviral therapy. The source is an adult with HIV. The donor label of this sample is uncertain.

The sample holds a few counts of this clone. The chain joins TRBV15 to TRBJ1-1; D unresolved. V was cut by 0 bases and J by 5 bases, with 10 bases left in between. The CDR3 has 14 residues. Germline loops: CDR1 LNHNV, CDR2 YYDKDF (reference sequence). The CDR3 sequence: CATSRDTAGTEAFF. The CDR3, as DNA: TGTGCCACCAGCAGAGATACGGCGGGGACTGAAGCTTTCTTT.

The chain links TRBV7-2 to TRBJ1-2, with D uncertain. V was pared by 3 bases and J by 4 bases, with 9 bases between. The CDR3 runs to 13 residues. Germline CDR1 SGHTA, CDR2 FQGNSA. Here the CDR3 DNA reads TGTGCCAGCAGCTTGAGCTTGTCCTATGGCTACACCTTC. Translation: CASSLSLSYGYTF.

The chain links TRBV5-1 to TRBJ2-1; TRBD1 matches 8 bases. Germline V gene lookup returns CDR1 SGHRS and CDR2 YFSETQ. V gave up 2 bases and J gave up 10 bases; unmatched junction bases: 11. The CDR3 has 15 residues. The CDR3 region is CASSFGAGGSGEQFF. In nucleotides, the CDR3 is TGCGCCAGCAGCTTTGGGGCAGGGGGCTCGGGGGAGCAGTTCTTC.

V gene TRBV29-1 combines with J gene TRBJ1-2; no definite D call. This CDR3 is 11 amino acids long. Germline loops: CDR1 SQVTM, CDR2 ANQGSEA. Trimming pared 5 bases from V and 3 bases from J, leaving 7 bases between. The CDR3 region is CSVSVDYGYTF. The CDR3 DNA reads as TGCAGCGTTTCTGTAGACTATGGCTACACCTTC.

The gene calls are TRBV11-1 and TRBJ2-5; possible D gene TRBD1, 7 bases. Looked up from germline, CDR1 is SGHAT and CDR2 is FQDESV (reference sequence). The CDR3 consists of 15 residues. V lost 5 bases and J 4 bases, leaving 17 bases between the germline ends. The CDR3 region is CASSVTTQGGETQYF. The CDR3 bases are TGTGCCAGCAGCGTGACTACTCAGGGGGGAGAGACCCAGTACTTC.

This chain uses TRBV5-1 with TRBJ1-6; D remains unclear. Per the germline V gene, CDR1 is SGHRS and CDR2 is YFSETQ. The V and J ends lost 3 bases and 6 bases respectively, with 13 bases between them. The CDR3 sequence is 15 residues long. In nucleotides, the CDR3 is TGCGCCAGCAGCTCGGGAGCTCTCTCTAATTCACCCCTCCACTTT. Translation: CASSSGALSNSPLHF.

The chain employs TRBV6-1 and TRBJ1-2; perhaps TRBD1 as D (6 bases). CDR1 and CDR2 from the germline V gene are MNHNS and SASEGT. CDR3 length: 13 residues. Trimming removed 5 bases from V and 4 bases from J, with 11 bases in between. CDR3 bases: TGTGCCAGCAGTTCCACAGGGATCTATGGCTACACCTTC. This sequence encodes CASSSTGIYGYTF.

This clone appeared once. This sequence joins TRBV5-4 and TRBJ2-2; possibly TRBD1 for D (5 bases). This CDR3 contains 16 residues. Germline assignment: CDR1 SGHNT and CDR2 YYREEE (reference sequence). V gave up 0 bases and J gave up 2 bases, with 11 bases separating them. The CDR3 DNA is TGTGCCAGCAGCTTGGGATCTGGACAAAACACCGGGGAGCTGTTTTTT. Translating it yields CASSLGSGQNTGELFF.

The chain uses TRBV28 and TRBJ1-5; no firm D call. Trimming cost V 3 bases and J 2 bases, with 11 bases left between them. The CDR3 is 15 amino acids. Germline CDR1 MDHEN, CDR2 SYDVKM. CDR3 in DNA: TGTGCCAGCAGTTTGGCGCCCGGGGGCAATCAGCCCCAGCATTTT. This gives the protein CASSLAPGGNQPQHF. The full variable domain, rest sourced from reference TRBV28 and TRBJ1-5, is DVKVTQSSRYLVKRTGEKVFLECVQDMDHENMFWYRQDPGLGLRLIYFSYDVKMKEKGDIPEGYSVSREKKERFSLILESASTNQTSMYLCASSLAPGGNQPQHFGDGTRLSIL.

This chain uses TRBV4-2 with TRBJ2-2, with D possibly TRBD2 on 5 matching bases. The length of the CDR3 is 16 residues. The germline V gene encodes CDR1 LGHNA and CDR2 YNFKEQ. Trimming stripped 0 bases from V and 1 base from J, with 9 bases between. CDR3 sequence reads: CASSQERAGNTGELFF. The CDR3 DNA follows: TGTGCCAGCAGCCAAGAAAGGGCGGGGAACACCGGGGAGCTGTTTTTT.

This CDR3 reads CASSQDTTGIYTEAFF. The CDR3 DNA reads TGTGCCAGCAGCCAAGATACTACAGGAATTTACACTGAAGCTTTCTTT. The rearrangement links TRBV4-2 to TRBJ1-1, with D possibly TRBD1 on 5 matching bases. V was cut by 0 bases and J by 3 bases, with 14 bases left in between. Germline V gene sequence: CDR1 LGHNA, CDR2 YNFKEQ. The CDR3 is made up of 16 amino acids.

This clone turned up a few times. This chain links TRBV5-4 with TRBJ2-1; 8 bases are a match to TRBD1. The V gene end was trimmed by 4 bases and the J gene end by 2 bases; junction bases not matched to a gene: 8. This CDR3 contains 16 residues. CDR1 and CDR2 from the germline V gene are SGHNT and YYREEE (reference sequence). As DNA, the CDR3 is TGTGCCAGCAGCCCCAATACGGGACAGGCCTACAATGAGCAGTTCTTC. Encoded protein: CASSPNTGQAYNEQFF.

The CDR3 reads CAISARGQGYTGELFF. In DNA form, the CDR3 reads TGTGCCATCAGTGCGAGGGGACAGGGATACACCGGGGAGCTGTTTTTT. J is TRBJ2-2 and V is TRBV10-3, with 9 bases matching TRBD1. The CDR3 extends over 16 amino acids. Germline trimming cut 4 bases from V and 3 bases from J; bases unmatched to any gene: 6. Germline assignment: CDR1 ENHRY and CDR2 SYGVKD.

The V and J genes are TRBV29-1 and TRBJ2-5; 7 nucleotides agree with TRBD2. Trimming at V came to 6 bases and at J to 7 bases, leaving 11 bases not matched to a gene. Germline V gives CDR1 SQVTM, CDR2 ANQGSEA. The CDR3 extends over 13 amino acids. The DNA for the CDR3 is TGCAGCGTATCCAGCGGGGCGGACGGGACCCAGTACTTC. Translation: CSVSSGADGTQYF.

This clone was seen a single time. This chain links TRBV7-8 with TRBJ1-1; D possibly corresponds to TRBD1 (5 bases). The CDR3 has 12 amino acids. Germline V lookup: CDR1 SGHVS, CDR2 FQNEAQ. With 0 bases removed from V and 10 bases from J, the gap between germline ends came to 9 bases. CDR3 nucleotide sequence: TGTGCCAGCAGCTTAGCGCAGGGTAGAGCTTTCTTT. Translation: CASSLAQGRAFF.

DNA of the CDR3: TGTGCCAGCAGCTTAAATTCTCCCGGGACACCCGGAACCGGGGAGCTGTTTTTT. It codes for CASSLNSPGTPGTGELFF. The chain recombines TRBV7-3 with TRBJ2-2; TRBD1 is a possible D gene (6 bases). The V gene's germline CDR1 is SGHTA and CDR2 FQGTGA. Trimming removed 1 base from V and 5 bases from J, with 20 bases in between. The CDR3 runs to 18 residues.

V usage is TRBV19 and J usage is TRBJ1-3; the match to TRBD1 covers 10 bases. J gave up 2 bases and V 5 bases, and 3 bases lay outside the gene matches. In germline, CDR1 is LNHDA, CDR2 SQIVND (reference sequence). This CDR3 spans 15 amino acids. CDR3 sequence: CASSPDRGTGNTIYF. The CDR3 bases are TGTGCCAGTAGTCCGGACAGGGGGACTGGAAACACCATATATTTT.

V gene TRBV3-1 (or the pseudogene TRBV3-2) combines with J gene TRBJ1-6, with 10 bases matching TRBD1. V was clipped by 3 bases and J by 7 bases; unmatched bases: 6. The length of the CDR3 is 16 residues. Germline lookup yields CDR1 LGHDT and CDR2 YNNKEL (reference sequence). CDR3 nucleotide sequence: TGTGCCAGCAGCCAGACAGGGGGCGTTGGAAATTCACCCCTCCACTTT. This translates into CASSQTGGVGNSPLHF.

The V and J genes are TRBV7-9 and TRBJ2-1; 10 nucleotides agree with TRBD2. Germline CDR1 reads SEHNR; CDR2 reads FQNEAQ (reference sequence). After removal of 5 bases from V and 6 bases from J, the junction contained 4 bases not matched to a gene. The CDR3 runs to 14 residues. CDR3 region: CASSKRGGRNEQFF. CDR3 DNA: TGTGCCAGCAGCAAGCGGGGGGGCCGCAATGAGCAGTTCTTC.

There are a few counts of this clone. The rearrangement uses TRBV18 and TRBJ1-2; D is unresolved. The germline V gene has CDR1 KGHSH and CDR2 LQKENI. The CDR3 runs to 14 residues. Trimming pared 3 bases from V and 8 bases from J, leaving 16 bases between. CDR3 region: CASSPGLRESGYTF. In nucleotides, the CDR3 is TGTGCCAGCTCACCTGGTCTCCGGGAGAGCGGCTACACCTTC.

The gene calls are TRBV19 and TRBJ2-1; 9 bases align to TRBD1. CDR1 and CDR2 (germline): LNHDA, SQIVND (reference sequence). The V segment lost 6 bases and the J segment 5 bases; nucleotides outside the gene matches: 5. This CDR3 contains 14 residues. Written as DNA, the CDR3 is TGTGCCAGTAGAAGGAGGGACAGGGACAATGAGCAGTTCTTC. Protein sequence: CASRRRDRDNEQFF.